This T cell receptor beta chain is from a study of kidney transplant recipient with SARS-CoV-2 infection. This clonotype was seen a single time. With a much larger clone just one base away, this may be a read error. Per the germline V gene, CDR1 is MDHEN and CDR2 is SYDVKM. The CDR3 extends over 12 amino acids. V was pared by 5 bases and J by 7 bases, with 12 bases between. MiXCR, run by TCRdb on the reads, gives a single entry per CDR3 protein. The sample contains about 240,000 distinct CDR3 sequences, more than 25% of which appear only once. The rearrangement joins TRBV28 to TRBJ2-7; tentatively, D is TRBD1 or TRBD2 (6 bases each). This TCR derives from a male patient younger than 45 who had COVID-19 and was a kidney transplant recipient. Some T cells could come from the graft donor. The specimen comprised a blood sample, sampled at baseline and between days 110 and 120 from a kidney transplant recipient. The DNA for the CDR3 is TGTGCCAGCAGTAACAGGGAGGCGGAGCAGTACTTC. Translating it yields CASSNREAEQYF.